This is a list of T cell receptor beta chains from one sample in a study of OX40 agonist ivuxolimab in advanced cancers. Profiling relied on immunoSEQ multiplex PCR, and the TCRdb table lists in-frame clones only, not all of them. This table has 78,000 or so clones, around nine tenths appearing once. Sequences were derived from CD4+ or CD8+ T cells sorted from blood, sampled in a trial of the OX40 agonist ivuxolimab. These receptors originate from an adult with an advanced solid tumor such as melanoma, head and neck, liver or kidney cancer. CDR3s include the opening cysteine and the closing phenylalanine or tryptophan. D genes are given only for firm matches. The size of a clone is reported for some rows only, either as once, few or many, or as a class for expanded clones.

j_call d_call clone_size v_call cdr3_nt cdr3_aa
TRBJ1-5 - few TRBV10-3 TGTGCCATCAGTGACAGGGGAGGGAGTAGCAATCAGCCCCAGCATTTT CAISDRGGSSNQPQHF
TRBJ1-2 - - TRBV27 TGTGCCAGCAGTAGTGCCGGGGTCTTAAAGGGCTACACCTTC CASSSAGVLKGYTF
TRBJ1-2 - - TRBV27 TGTGCCAGCAGTCCCGCGGCCCCATTGGGGGGCTACACCTTC CASSPAAPLGGYTF
TRBJ1-6 - - TRBV4-2 TGTGCCAGCAGCCCAATACAGAGCTCCTATAATTCACCCCTCCACTTT CASSPIQSSYNSPLHF
TRBJ2-7 TRBD2 - TRBV7-2 TGTGCCAGCAGCCCCCAGGCTAGCGGGAGCGACGAGCAGTACTTC CASSPQASGSDEQYF
TRBJ1-1 - - TRBV9 TGTGCCAGCAGCGTAGGGAGCACGTTTACTGAAGCTTTCTTT CASSVGSTFTEAFF
TRBJ1-4 - few TRBV10-1 TGCGCCAGCAGTGAGAACGGCCTGGGGAGAGAAAAACTGTTTTTT CASSENGLGREKLFF
TRBJ2-7 - once TRBV21-1 TGTGCCAGCAGCAAAGAGGAGCGGGGGGCTTACGAGCAGTACTTC CASSKEERGAYEQYF
TRBJ2-1 TRBD2 - TRBV5-1 TGCGCCAGCAGCTTGGCCTTGGCTAGCGGGGGTCCTAGGGAGTTCTTC CASSLALASGGPREFF
TRBJ1-5 TRBD1 once TRBV10-2 TGCGCCAGCAGGACAGGGGATCAGCCCCAGCATTTT CASRTGDQPQHF
TRBJ1-1 - - TRBV11-2 TGTGCCAGCAGCTTAGTGACTCAGGGGACTGAAGCTTTCTTT CASSLVTQGTEAFF
TRBJ2-7 - - TRBV7-2 TGTGCCAGCAGCGCTTGGCGGGACGGAAGCTACGAGCAGTACTTC CASSAWRDGSYEQYF
TRBJ2-3 - - TRBV15 TGTGCCACCAGCCGGAGGGAAGGCAGGGTGTCAAATACGCAGTATTTT CATSRREGRVSNTQYF
TRBJ1-2 - once TRBV19 TGTGCCAGTAGTATATCCGACGGAGGCTACACCTTC CASSISDGGYTF
TRBJ1-4 - - TRBV28 TGTGCCAGCAGTTTGTTGGGCGGATTCGCTGAAAAACTGTTTTTT CASSLLGGFAEKLFF
TRBJ1-2 - - TRBV6-6 TGTGCCAGCATTGAGAGGGGCTGGGACTATGGCTACACCTTC CASIERGWDYGYTF